These T cell receptor beta chains were read from a single sample in a study of PD-1 blockade in classical Hodgkin lymphoma. Sequencing used immunoSEQ multiplex PCR; TCRdb keeps in-frame clones, though not all of them. This sample has 50,000 to 85,000 clones, with 70% to 80% found just once. Specimen: peripheral blood mononuclear cells (PBMCs), collected before the second cycle of nivolumab. These receptor sequences come from a human donor with classical Hodgkin lymphoma. Each CDR3 is given with its conserved first and last residue. Fields, in order: D gene, J gene, clone size, V gene, CDR3 protein, CDR3 DNA. D genes are given only for firm matches. Not every row has a clone size; where given, it reads once, few, many or a size class.

>NA|TRBJ1-2|NA|TRBV10-3
CAIRGSNYGYTF
TGTGCCATCCGGGGGTCCAACTATGGCTACACCTTC
>TRBD1|TRBJ2-5|NA|TRBV29-1
CSVWGQQETQYF
TGCAGCGTTTGGGGACAGCAAGAGACCCAGTACTTC
>TRBD2|TRBJ2-3|NA|TRBV9
CASSVVAGGLDTQYF
TGTGCCAGCAGCGTAGTAGCGGGAGGGCTGGATACGCAGTATTTT
>NA|TRBJ2-3|once|TRBV5-6
CASSWELEGTDTQYF
TGTGCCAGCAGCTGGGAACTAGAAGGCACAGATACGCAGTATTTT
>NA|TRBJ2-7|few|TRBV7-9
CASSPGTHTYEQYF
TGTGCCAGCAGCCCCGGGACTCACACCTACGAGCAGTACTTC
>NA|TRBJ1-1|NA|TRBV19
CASGGRAMNTEAFF
TGTGCCAGCGGGGGCAGGGCCATGAACACTGAAGCTTTCTTT
>TRBD1|TRBJ2-7|NA|TRBV25-1
CASSALRQGEQYF
TGTGCCAGCAGTGCCCTTCGACAGGGCGAGCAGTACTTC
>TRBD1|TRBJ1-1|NA|TRBV5-1
CASSNGQGREEAFF
TGCGCCAGCAGCAATGGACAGGGCCGAGAGGAAGCTTTCTTT
>NA|TRBJ2-2|NA|TRBV5-5
CASSLGVSSGELFF
TGTGCCAGCAGCTTGGGGGTATCATCCGGGGAGCTGTTTTTT
>NA|TRBJ2-3|NA|TRBV11-3
CASSYGTDTQYF
TGTGCCAGCAGCTACGGTACGGATACGCAGTATTTT
>NA|TRBJ1-5|NA|TRBV7-2
CASSYGPGTSQPQHF
TGTGCCAGCAGCTATGGACCAGGGACAAGTCAGCCCCAGCATTTT
>NA|TRBJ1-4|NA|TRBV11-3
CASSLDRGTEKLFF
TGTGCCAGCAGCTTAGATCGGGGCACTGAAAAACTGTTTTTT
>NA|TRBJ1-2|NA|TRBV21-1
CASSTLTGPHSNYGYTF
TGTGCCAGCAGCACCCTGACAGGACCCCACTCTAACTATGGCTACACCTTC